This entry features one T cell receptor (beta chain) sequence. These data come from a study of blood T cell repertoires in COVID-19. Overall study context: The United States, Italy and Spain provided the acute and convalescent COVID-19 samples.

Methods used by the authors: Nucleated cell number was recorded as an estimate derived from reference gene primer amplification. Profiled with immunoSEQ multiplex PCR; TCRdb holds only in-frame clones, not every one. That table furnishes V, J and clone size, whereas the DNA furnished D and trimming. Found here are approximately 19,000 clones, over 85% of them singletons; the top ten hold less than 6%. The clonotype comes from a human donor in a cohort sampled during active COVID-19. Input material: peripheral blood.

For the CDR3, the DNA is TGTGCCAGTCTGACAGGCTATAATTCACCCCTCCACTTT. Its protein is CASLTGYNSPLHF. This sequence joins TRBV21-1 and TRBJ1-6; the listed D gene, TRBD1, was not tested against the DNA. TRBV21-1 is marked as a pseudogene. There are 13 residues in the CDR3.